This passage covers 25 T cell receptor beta chains from one sample sequenced in a study of T-cell reconstitution after alpha-beta-depleted transplantation in children. Construction of the TCRbeta library involved unique molecular identifiers. Via MiXCR, TCRdb re-called the PCR reads, giving one row per CDR3 protein. Of a few hundred thousand distinct CDR3 sequences detected, about 45% appear once; the ten largest clones hold roughly 27%. This specimen consisted of PBMCs, obtained before TCRalphabeta/CD19-depleted stem cell transplant. The receptors were gathered from a girl aged 2-15 years with aplastic anemia, due to receive a stem cell transplant.

This clonotype was recorded only once. The chain is built from TRBV12-3 or TRBV12-4 and TRBJ1-1; D unclear. The CDR3 sequence is 17 residues long. Trimming stripped 4 bases from V and 4 bases from J, with 22 bases between. The CDR3 sequence is CASSSLRRTTRSTEAFF. The CDR3 nucleotides read TGTGCCAGCAGTTCACTCAGAAGGACCACCAGGAGCACTGAAGCTTTCTTT.

The chain couples TRBV6-1 to TRBJ2-1; 8 bases map to TRBD2. Germline CDR1 MNHNS, CDR2 SASEGT. CDR3 size: 17 residues. Trimming cost V 6 bases and J 0 bases; bases outside gene matches: 10. The DNA for the CDR3 is TGTGCCAGCAGCCGAAAAGGAGGACTAGCCTCCTACAATGAGCAGTTCTTC. It translates to CASSRKGGLASYNEQFF.

This clonotype has more than one count but fewer than ten. V and J are TRBV7-9 and TRBJ1-4, with TRBD1 matching over 7 bases. Germline lookup yields CDR1 SEHNR and CDR2 FQNEAQ (reference sequence). Trimming took 5 bases from V and 4 from J; bases not matched to a gene: 7. The CDR3 covers 15 residues. The CDR3 is CASSPEGAVNEKLFF. DNA of the CDR3: TGTGCCAGCAGCCCCGAGGGGGCGGTTAATGAAAAACTGTTTTTT.

This chain connects TRBV5-1 to TRBJ1-5; D ambiguous. There are 15 residues in the CDR3. Germline-derived CDR1 and CDR2 are SGHRS and YFSETQ. The ends were cut back, 1 base at V and 0 bases at J, with 8 bases in the middle. Here the CDR3 reads CASSLLGNSNQPQHF. The CDR3 coding sequence is TGCGCCAGCAGCTTGTTGGGGAATAGCAATCAGCCCCAGCATTTT.

On this clonotype: Possible read error: a much larger clone is one base away. The chain combines TRBV20-1 with TRBJ1-5; D unresolved. With 1 base removed from V and 2 bases from J, the gap between germline ends came to 0 bases. This CDR3 is 11 amino acids long. The germline V gene encodes CDR1 DFQATT and CDR2 SNEGSKA (reference sequence). As DNA, the CDR3 is TGCAGTGCTAGAGGCAATCAGCCCCAGCATTTT. Translating it yields CSARGNQPQHF.

The rearrangement links TRBV6-5 to TRBJ2-3; D is uncertain. Trimming took off 0 bases at V and 4 bases at J, with 11 bases between the two ends. The CDR3 spans 15 residues. CDR1 and CDR2 from the germline V gene are MNHEY and SVGAGI. The CDR3 DNA follows: TGTGCCAGCAGTTACTCACGGCGGACGCCAGATACGCAGTATTTT. It specifies CASSYSRRTPDTQYF.

The V call is TRBV7-2, the J call TRBJ2-7; 12 positions agree with TRBD2. The ends lost 2 bases at V and 0 bases at J; junction bases unmatched: 8. This CDR3 is built from 18 residues. CDR1 SGHTA and CDR2 FQGNSA come from the germline V gene. CDR3 residues: CASSLLLAGGPRSYEQYF. CDR3 in DNA: TGTGCCAGCAGCTTACTGCTAGCGGGAGGGCCTCGCTCCTACGAGCAGTACTTC.

The rearrangement joins TRBV20-1 to TRBJ2-5, with D perhaps matching TRBD2 (6 bases). Trimming pared 1 base from V and 2 bases from J, leaving 8 bases between. Germline V gives CDR1 DFQATT, CDR2 SNEGSKA (reference sequence). This CDR3 has 13 residues. CDR3 region: CSARGLDQETQYF. CDR3 coding DNA: TGCAGTGCTAGAGGACTAGATCAAGAGACCCAGTACTTC.

In this sample, this clonotype turned up many times. V gene TRBV6-5 combines with J gene TRBJ2-2; D remains unclear. Trimming left V 4 bases short and J 6 bases short, with 9 bases between. Germline values: CDR1 MNHEY, CDR2 SVGAGI. This CDR3 comprises 13 residues. CDR3 in amino acids: CASSSSRAGELFF. The CDR3 coding sequence is TGTGCCAGCAGTTCCAGTAGGGCCGGGGAGCTGTTTTTT.

The rearrangement links TRBV5-1 to TRBJ1-2, with 8 bases that match TRBD1. The length of the CDR3 is 13 residues. Germline-derived CDR1 and CDR2 are SGHRS and YFSETQ. V gave up 2 bases and J gave up 6 bases; unmatched junction bases: 3. The CDR3 is CASSFPGGDGYTF. CDR3 in DNA: TGCGCCAGCAGCTTCCCAGGGGGCGATGGCTACACCTTC.

The rearrangement uses TRBV20-1 and TRBJ1-5, with 9 nucleotides matching TRBD1. This CDR3 region has 18 residues. Unmatched junction bases numbered 10, after V lost 1 base and J lost 0 bases. Germline CDR1 DFQATT, CDR2 SNEGSKA (reference sequence). The DNA for the CDR3 is TGCAGTGCTAGAGTGGCGGGACAGGGCCTAAATAGCAATCAGCCCCAGCATTTT. It yields the protein CSARVAGQGLNSNQPQHF.

This chain connects TRBV5-1 to TRBJ2-7; D is uncertain. Germline loops: CDR1 SGHRS, CDR2 YFSETQ. V shed 4 bases and J shed 5 bases, with 22 bases lying between them. The CDR3 totals 16 residues. The CDR3 is CASSVTVIHPLDEQYF. The CDR3 coding sequence is TGCGCCAGCAGCGTAACAGTGATCCACCCTTTGGACGAGCAGTACTTC.

The chain links TRBV18 to TRBJ2-3; perhaps TRBD1 as D (6 bases). This CDR3 has 15 amino acids. Germline V lookup: CDR1 KGHSH, CDR2 LQKENI. V was cut by 2 bases and J by 5 bases, with 14 bases left in between. This chain's CDR3 is CASSPTTLGGDTQYF. The CDR3 DNA is TGTGCCAGCTCACCAACGACCTTAGGGGGAGATACGCAGTATTTT.

The sample holds many counts of this clonotype. The V and J genes are TRBV2 and TRBJ2-1; D gene uncertain. V was clipped by 7 bases and J by 3 bases, with 10 bases between them. This CDR3 has 13 amino acids. Germline V lookup: CDR1 SNHLY, CDR2 FYNNEI. The CDR3 region has the DNA TGTGCCAGCACTACAAACCTCTACAATGAGCAGTTCTTC. Its protein product is CASTTNLYNEQFF.

The CDR3 DNA reads TGCGCCAGCAGCCAAGCTCCACGGGAGTCCTACGAGCAGTACTTC. Protein sequence: CASSQAPRESYEQYF. The chain is built from TRBV4-1 and TRBJ2-7; maybe TRBD2 (6 bases). This CDR3 has 15 residues. The germline V gene has CDR1 MGHRA and CDR2 YSYEKL. Trimming cost V 1 base and J 1 base, with 11 bases left between them.

The chain joins TRBV15 to TRBJ1-3; tentative D call: TRBD1 (6 bases). The CDR3 loop spans 17 amino acids. Germline V gives CDR1 LNHNV, CDR2 YYDKDF (reference sequence). Trimming took 1 base from V and 0 from J, leaving 13 bases between them. CDR3 residues: CATSRGRQGSSGNTIYF. CDR3 DNA sequence: TGTGCCACCAGCAGAGGAAGGCAGGGGTCCTCTGGAAACACCATATATTTT.

The chain carries TRBV7-9 and TRBJ1-6; 8 bases are a match to TRBD1. Trimming at V came to 7 bases and at J to 5 bases, leaving 7 bases not matched to a gene. CDR1 SEHNR and CDR2 FQNEAQ come from the germline V gene (reference sequence). The CDR3 spans 15 residues. CDR3 sequence: CASTRGQGDNSPLHF. CDR3 nucleotides: TGTGCCAGCACCCGAGGACAGGGAGATAATTCACCCCTCCACTTT.

The chain joins TRBV12-3 or TRBV12-4 to TRBJ1-1; tentatively, D is TRBD1 (5 bases). Trimming pared 2 bases from V and 5 bases from J, leaving 15 bases between. This CDR3 region has 15 residues. As DNA, the CDR3 is TGTGCCAGCAGTTTATGGGACGGGGGAGGTACTGAAGCTTTCTTT. Translated: CASSLWDGGGTEAFF.

The chain has TRBV20-1 and TRBJ2-3, with 11 bases aligning to TRBD2. Germline assignment: CDR1 DFQATT and CDR2 SNEGSKA (reference sequence). This CDR3 has 14 amino acids. The CDR3 DNA reads as TGCAGGGGTAAACTAGCGGGAGAAACAGATACGCAGTATTTT. Protein product: CRGKLAGETDTQYF.

This clonotype was detected once. The rearrangement joins TRBV28 to TRBJ2-3; D is uncertain. This CDR3 is built from 15 residues. Between the trimmed V and J ends, which lost 2 bases and 6 bases, there was a span of 15 bases. Germline V lookup: CDR1 MDHEN, CDR2 SYDVKM. The CDR3 is CASSLIAPPGDTQYF. The CDR3 region has the DNA TGTGCCAGCAGTTTAATTGCCCCACCGGGCGATACGCAGTATTTT.

This CDR3 reads CASSGPAGVLYEQYF. As DNA, the CDR3 is TGTGCCAGCAGTGGCCCAGCGGGAGTTTTGTACGAGCAGTACTTC. The V gene is TRBV2, the J gene TRBJ2-7, with 8 bases lining up with TRBD2. Unmatched junction bases numbered 9, after V lost 4 bases and J lost 4 bases. The V gene's germline CDR1 is SNHLY and CDR2 FYNNEI. The CDR3 is made up of 15 amino acids.

The chain employs TRBV5-1 and TRBJ2-2; D possibly matches TRBD1 or TRBD2 (6 bases each). The CDR3 contains 15 residues. V lost 7 bases and J 7 bases, leaving 20 bases between the germline ends. CDR1 and CDR2 from the germline V gene are SGHRS and YFSETQ. CDR3 residues: CASRGPQGRNGELFF. The DNA of the CDR3 is TGCGCCAGCCGGGGGCCGCAGGGGAGGAACGGGGAGCTGTTTTTT.

There are many counts of this clonotype. The DNA for the CDR3 is TGCAGTGCCCCAGGACTAGCGGAGATCACAGATACGCAGTATTTT. Translating gives CSAPGLAEITDTQYF. This chain joins TRBV20-1 and TRBJ2-3, with 10 bases lining up with TRBD2. CDR1 and CDR2 from the germline V gene are DFQATT and SNEGSKA (reference sequence). The CDR3 runs 15 residues. V lost 6 bases, J lost 2 bases, and 8 bases stayed unmatched.

The chain has TRBV7-9 and TRBJ2-7; TRBD2 aligns across 10 bases. The CDR3 consists of 16 residues. Germline CDR1 reads SEHNR; CDR2 reads FQNEAQ (reference sequence). Trimming at V came to 5 bases and at J to 0 bases, leaving 7 bases not matched to a gene. The CDR3 spells CASSPGGLAASYEQYF. CDR3 DNA sequence: TGTGCCAGCAGCCCCGGAGGACTAGCGGCCTCCTACGAGCAGTACTTC. The whole variable domain, filled in from reference TRBV7-9 and TRBJ2-7, reads DTGVSQNPRHKITKRGQNVTFRCDPISEHNRLYWYRQTLGQGPEFLTYFQNEAQLEKSRLLSDRFSAERPKGSFSTLEIQRTEQGDSAMYLCASSPGGLAASYEQYFGPGTRLTVT.

This clonotype occurred many times. The rearrangement joins TRBV27 to TRBJ1-5; D not resolved. The CDR3 consists of 15 residues. Germline V gene data show CDR1 as MNHEY and CDR2 as SMNVEV (reference sequence). The V and J ends lost 6 bases and 0 bases respectively, with 12 bases between them. The CDR3 spells CASRSSIYSNQPQHF. CDR3 DNA sequence: TGTGCCAGCAGATCCTCAATCTATAGCAATCAGCCCCAGCATTTT.